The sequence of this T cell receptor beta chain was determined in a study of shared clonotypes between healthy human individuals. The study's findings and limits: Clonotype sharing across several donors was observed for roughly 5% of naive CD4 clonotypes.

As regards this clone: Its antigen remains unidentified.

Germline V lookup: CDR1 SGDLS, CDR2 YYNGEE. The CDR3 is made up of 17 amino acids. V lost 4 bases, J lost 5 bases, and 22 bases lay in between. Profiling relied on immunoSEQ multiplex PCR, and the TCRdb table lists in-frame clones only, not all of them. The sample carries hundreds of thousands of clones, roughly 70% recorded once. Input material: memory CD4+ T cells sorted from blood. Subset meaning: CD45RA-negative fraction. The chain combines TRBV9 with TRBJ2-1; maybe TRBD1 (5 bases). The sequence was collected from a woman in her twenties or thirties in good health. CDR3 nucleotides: TGTGCCAGCAGCCCCCGTAAGGGGCAGATTGGCCACAATGAGCAGTTCTTC. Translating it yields CASSPRKGQIGHNEQFF.